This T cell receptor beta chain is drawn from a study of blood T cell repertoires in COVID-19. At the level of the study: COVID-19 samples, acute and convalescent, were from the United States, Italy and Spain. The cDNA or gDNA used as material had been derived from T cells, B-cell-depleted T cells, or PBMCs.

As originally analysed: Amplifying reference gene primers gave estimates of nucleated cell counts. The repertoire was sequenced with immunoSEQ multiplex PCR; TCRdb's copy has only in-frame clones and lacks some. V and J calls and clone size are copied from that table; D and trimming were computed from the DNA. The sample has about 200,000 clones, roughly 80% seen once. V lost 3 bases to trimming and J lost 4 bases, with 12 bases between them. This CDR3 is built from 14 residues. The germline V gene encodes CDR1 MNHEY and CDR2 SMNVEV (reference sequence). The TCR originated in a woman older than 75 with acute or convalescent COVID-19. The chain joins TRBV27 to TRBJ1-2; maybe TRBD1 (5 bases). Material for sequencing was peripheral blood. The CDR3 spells CASSLGGGIYGYTF. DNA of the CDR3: TGTGCCAGCAGTTTGGGCGGGGGGATCTATGGCTACACCTTC.